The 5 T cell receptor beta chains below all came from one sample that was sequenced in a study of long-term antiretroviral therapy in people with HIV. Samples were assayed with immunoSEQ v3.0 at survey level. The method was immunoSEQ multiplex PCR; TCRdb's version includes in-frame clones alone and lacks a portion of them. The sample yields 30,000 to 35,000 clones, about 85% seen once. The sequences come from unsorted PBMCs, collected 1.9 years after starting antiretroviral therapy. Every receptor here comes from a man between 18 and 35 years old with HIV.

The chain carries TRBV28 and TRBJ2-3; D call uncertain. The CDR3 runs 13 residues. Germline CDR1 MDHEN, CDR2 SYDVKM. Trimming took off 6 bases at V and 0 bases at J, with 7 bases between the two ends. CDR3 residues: CASRTTSTDTQYF. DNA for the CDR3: TGTGCCAGCAGGACCACTAGCACAGATACGCAGTATTTT. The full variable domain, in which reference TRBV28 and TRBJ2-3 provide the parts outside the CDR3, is DVKVTQSSRYLVKRTGEKVFLECVQDMDHENMFWYRQDPGLGLRLIYFSYDVKMKEKGDIPEGYSVSREKKERFSLILESASTNQTSMYLCASRTTSTDTQYFGPGTRLTVL.

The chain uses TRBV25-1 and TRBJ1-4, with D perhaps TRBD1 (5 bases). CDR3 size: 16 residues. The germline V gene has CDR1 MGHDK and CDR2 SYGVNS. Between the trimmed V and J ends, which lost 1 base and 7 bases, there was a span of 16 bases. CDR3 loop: CASSELGNRGTEKLFF. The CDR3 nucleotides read TGTGCCAGCAGTGAATTGGGCAACCGGGGGACTGAAAAACTGTTTTTT.

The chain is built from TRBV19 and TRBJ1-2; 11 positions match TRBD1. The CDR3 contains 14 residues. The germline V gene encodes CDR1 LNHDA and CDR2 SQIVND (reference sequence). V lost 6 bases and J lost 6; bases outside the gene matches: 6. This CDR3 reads CASSDGQGADGYTF. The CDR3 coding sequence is TGTGCCAGTAGCGATGGACAGGGGGCTGATGGCTACACCTTC.

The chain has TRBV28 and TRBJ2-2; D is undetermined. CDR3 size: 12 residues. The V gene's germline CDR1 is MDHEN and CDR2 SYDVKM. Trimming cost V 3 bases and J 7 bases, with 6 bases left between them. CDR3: CASSFQLGELFF. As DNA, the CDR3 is TGTGCCAGCAGTTTCCAACTCGGGGAGCTGTTTTTT. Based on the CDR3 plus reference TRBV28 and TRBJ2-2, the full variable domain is DVKVTQSSRYLVKRTGEKVFLECVQDMDHENMFWYRQDPGLGLRLIYFSYDVKMKEKGDIPEGYSVSREKKERFSLILESASTNQTSMYLCASSFQLGELFFGEGSRLTVL.

CDR3: CASRGGRSEAFF. The CDR3 DNA sequence: TGTGCCAGCAGAGGCGGACGAAGTGAAGCTTTCTTT. This sequence joins TRBV25-1 and TRBJ1-1, with D hard to call. The CDR3 covers 12 residues. The germline V and J ends were trimmed by 6 bases and 7 bases, with 12 bases remaining between them. Germline V gene data show CDR1 as MGHDK and CDR2 as SYGVNS.